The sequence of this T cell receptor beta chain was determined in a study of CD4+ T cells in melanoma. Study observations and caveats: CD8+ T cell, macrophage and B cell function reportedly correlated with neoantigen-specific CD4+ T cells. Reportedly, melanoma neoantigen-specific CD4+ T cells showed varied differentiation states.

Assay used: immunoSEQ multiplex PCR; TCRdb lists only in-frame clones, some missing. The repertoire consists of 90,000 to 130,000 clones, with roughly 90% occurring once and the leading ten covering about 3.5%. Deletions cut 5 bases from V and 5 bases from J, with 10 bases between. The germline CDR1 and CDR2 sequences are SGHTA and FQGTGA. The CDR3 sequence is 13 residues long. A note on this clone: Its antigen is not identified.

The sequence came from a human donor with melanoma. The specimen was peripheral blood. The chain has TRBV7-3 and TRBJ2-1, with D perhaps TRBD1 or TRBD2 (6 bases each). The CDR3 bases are TGTGCCAGCAGCGCCGGGGGCCACAATGAGCAGTTCTTC. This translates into CASSAGGHNEQFF.